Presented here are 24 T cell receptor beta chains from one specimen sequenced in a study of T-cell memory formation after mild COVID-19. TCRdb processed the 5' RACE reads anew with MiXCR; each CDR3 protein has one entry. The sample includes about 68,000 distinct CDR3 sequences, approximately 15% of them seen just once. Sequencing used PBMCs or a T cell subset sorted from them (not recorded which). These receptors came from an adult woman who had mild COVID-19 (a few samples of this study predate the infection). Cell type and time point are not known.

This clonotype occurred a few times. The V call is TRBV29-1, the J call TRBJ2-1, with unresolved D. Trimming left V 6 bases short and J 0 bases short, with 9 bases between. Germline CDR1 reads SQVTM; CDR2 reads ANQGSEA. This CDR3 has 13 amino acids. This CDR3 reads CSVNWSSYNEQFF. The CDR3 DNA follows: TGCAGCGTGAATTGGAGCTCCTACAATGAGCAGTTCTTC.

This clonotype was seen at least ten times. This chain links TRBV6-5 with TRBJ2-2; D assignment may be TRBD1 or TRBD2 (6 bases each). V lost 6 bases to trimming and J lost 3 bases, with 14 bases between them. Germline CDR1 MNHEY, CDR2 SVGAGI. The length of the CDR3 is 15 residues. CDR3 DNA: TGTGCCAGCAGCGAGGGGGAGGCGGACACCGGGGAGCTGTTTTTT. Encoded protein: CASSEGEADTGELFF.

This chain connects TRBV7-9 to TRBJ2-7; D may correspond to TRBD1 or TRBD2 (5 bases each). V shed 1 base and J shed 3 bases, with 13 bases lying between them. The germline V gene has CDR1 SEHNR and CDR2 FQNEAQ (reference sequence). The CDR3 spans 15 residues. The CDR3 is CASSLGQGANYEQYF. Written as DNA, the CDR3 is TGTGCCAGCAGCTTAGGGCAGGGAGCGAACTACGAGCAGTACTTC. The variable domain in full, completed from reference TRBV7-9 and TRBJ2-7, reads DTGVSQNPRHKITKRGQNVTFRCDPISEHNRLYWYRQTLGQGPEFLTYFQNEAQLEKSRLLSDRFSAERPKGSFSTLEIQRTEQGDSAMYLCASSLGQGANYEQYFGPGTRLTVT.

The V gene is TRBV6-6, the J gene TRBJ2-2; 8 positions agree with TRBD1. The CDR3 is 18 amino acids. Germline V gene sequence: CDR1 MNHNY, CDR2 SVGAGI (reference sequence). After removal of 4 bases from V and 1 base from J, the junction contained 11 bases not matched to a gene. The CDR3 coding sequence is TGTGCCAGCAGTTTCCCCAAACCCGGACAGGGGAACACCGGGGAGCTGTTTTTT. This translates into CASSFPKPGQGNTGELFF.

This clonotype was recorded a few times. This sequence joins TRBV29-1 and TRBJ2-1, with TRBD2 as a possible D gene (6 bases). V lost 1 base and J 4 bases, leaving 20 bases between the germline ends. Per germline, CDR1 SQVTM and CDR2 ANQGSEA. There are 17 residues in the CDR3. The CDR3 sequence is CSVEVGRGGNLYNEQFF. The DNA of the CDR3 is TGCAGCGTTGAAGTTGGGCGGGGCGGAAACCTTTACAATGAGCAGTTCTTC.

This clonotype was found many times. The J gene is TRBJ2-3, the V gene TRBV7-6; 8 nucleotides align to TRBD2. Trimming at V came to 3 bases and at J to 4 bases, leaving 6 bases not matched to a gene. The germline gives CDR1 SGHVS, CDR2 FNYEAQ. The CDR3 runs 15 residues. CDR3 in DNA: TGTGCCAGCAGCTTTTCGCTAGCGGGCCCAGATACGCAGTATTTT. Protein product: CASSFSLAGPDTQYF.

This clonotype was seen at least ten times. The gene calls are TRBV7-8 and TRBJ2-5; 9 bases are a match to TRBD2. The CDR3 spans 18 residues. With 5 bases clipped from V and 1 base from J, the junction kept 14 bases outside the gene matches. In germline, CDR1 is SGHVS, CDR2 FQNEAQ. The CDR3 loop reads CASSASSVAGGSQETQYF. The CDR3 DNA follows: TGTGCCAGCAGCGCGAGTTCTGTCGCGGGAGGGAGCCAAGAGACCCAGTACTTC.

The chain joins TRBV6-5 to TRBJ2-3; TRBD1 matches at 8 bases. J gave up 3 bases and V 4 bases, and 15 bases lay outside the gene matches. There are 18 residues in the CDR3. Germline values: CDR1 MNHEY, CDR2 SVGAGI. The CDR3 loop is CASSSDRGYEIGTDTQYF. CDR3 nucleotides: TGTGCCAGCAGTTCCGACAGGGGCTATGAAATTGGAACAGATACGCAGTATTTT.

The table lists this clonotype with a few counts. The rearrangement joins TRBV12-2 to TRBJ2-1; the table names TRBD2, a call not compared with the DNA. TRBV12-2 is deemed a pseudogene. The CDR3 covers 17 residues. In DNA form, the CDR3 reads TGTGCAAGTCGCTCCCTCCCCACTAGCATAGATTACAATGAGCAGTTCTTC. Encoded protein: CASRSLPTSIDYNEQFF.

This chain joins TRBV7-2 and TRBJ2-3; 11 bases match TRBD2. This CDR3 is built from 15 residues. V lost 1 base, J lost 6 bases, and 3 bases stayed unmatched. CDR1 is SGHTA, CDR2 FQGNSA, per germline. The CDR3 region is CASSLELAGDDTQYF. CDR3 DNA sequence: TGTGCCAGCAGCTTAGAACTAGCGGGAGACGATACGCAGTATTTT.

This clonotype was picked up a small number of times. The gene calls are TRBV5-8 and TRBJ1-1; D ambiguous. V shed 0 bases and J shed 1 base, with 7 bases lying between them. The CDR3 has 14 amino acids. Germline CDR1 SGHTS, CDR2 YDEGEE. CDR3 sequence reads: CASSLGRGNTEAFF. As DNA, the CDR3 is TGTGCCAGCAGCTTGGGAAGAGGGAACACTGAAGCTTTCTTT.

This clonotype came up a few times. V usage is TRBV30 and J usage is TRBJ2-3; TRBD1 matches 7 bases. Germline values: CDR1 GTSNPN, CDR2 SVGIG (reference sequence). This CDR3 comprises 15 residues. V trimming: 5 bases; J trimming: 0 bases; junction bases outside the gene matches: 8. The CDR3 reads CAWYDREPSTDTQYF. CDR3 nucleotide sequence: TGTGCCTGGTATGACAGGGAACCTAGCACAGATACGCAGTATTTT.

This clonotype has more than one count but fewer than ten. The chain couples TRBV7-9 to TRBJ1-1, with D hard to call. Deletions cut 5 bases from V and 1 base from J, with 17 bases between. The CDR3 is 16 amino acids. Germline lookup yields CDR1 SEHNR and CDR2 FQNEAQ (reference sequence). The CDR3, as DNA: TGTGCCAGCAGCCTTAGCTCGGAGGGCCCGAACACTGAAGCTTTCTTT. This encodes CASSLSSEGPNTEAFF.

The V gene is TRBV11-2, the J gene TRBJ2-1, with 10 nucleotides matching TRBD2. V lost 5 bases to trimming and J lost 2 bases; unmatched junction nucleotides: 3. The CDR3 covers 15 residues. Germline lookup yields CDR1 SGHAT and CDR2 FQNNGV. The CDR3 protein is CASSRTSGTYNEQFF. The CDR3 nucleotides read TGTGCCAGCAGCCGAACTAGCGGGACCTACAATGAGCAGTTCTTC.

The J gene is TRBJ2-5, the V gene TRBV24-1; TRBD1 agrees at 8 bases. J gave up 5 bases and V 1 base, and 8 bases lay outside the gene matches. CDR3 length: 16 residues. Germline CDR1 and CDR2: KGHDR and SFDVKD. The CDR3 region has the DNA TGTGCCACCAGTGATTTTCAACCTACAGGGGGGGAGACCCAGTACTTC. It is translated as CATSDFQPTGGETQYF.

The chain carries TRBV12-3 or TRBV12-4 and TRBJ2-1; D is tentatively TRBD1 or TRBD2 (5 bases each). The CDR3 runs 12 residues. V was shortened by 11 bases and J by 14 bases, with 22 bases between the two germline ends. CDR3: CALNTGPPDKFF. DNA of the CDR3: TGTGCCTTAAACACGGGGCCCCCCGACAAGTTCTTC.

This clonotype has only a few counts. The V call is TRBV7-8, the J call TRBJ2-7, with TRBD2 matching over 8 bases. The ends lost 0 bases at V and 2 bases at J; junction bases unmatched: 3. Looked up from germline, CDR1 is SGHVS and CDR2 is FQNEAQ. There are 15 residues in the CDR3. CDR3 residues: CASSLALLAAYEQYF. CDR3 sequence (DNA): TGTGCCAGCAGCTTAGCCCTACTAGCGGCCTACGAGCAGTACTTC.

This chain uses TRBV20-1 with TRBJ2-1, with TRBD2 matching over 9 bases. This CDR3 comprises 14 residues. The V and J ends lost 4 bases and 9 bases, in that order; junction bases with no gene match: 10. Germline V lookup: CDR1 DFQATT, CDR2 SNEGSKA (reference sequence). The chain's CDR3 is CSANPKGLAGEQFF. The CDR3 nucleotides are TGCAGTGCTAACCCGAAGGGACTAGCCGGTGAGCAGTTCTTC.

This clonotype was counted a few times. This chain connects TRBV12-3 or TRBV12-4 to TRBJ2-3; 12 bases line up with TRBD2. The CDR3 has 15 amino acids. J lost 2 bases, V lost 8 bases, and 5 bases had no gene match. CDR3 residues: CASRTSGALTDTQYF. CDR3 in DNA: TGTGCCAGCCGGACTAGCGGGGCCCTCACAGATACGCAGTATTTT.

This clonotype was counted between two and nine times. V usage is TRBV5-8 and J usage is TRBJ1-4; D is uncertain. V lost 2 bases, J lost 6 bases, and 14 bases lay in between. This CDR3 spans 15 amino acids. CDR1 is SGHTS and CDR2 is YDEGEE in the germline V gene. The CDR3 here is CASSLGTGEDEKLFF. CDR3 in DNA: TGTGCCAGCAGCTTAGGAACCGGTGAGGATGAAAAACTGTTTTTT.

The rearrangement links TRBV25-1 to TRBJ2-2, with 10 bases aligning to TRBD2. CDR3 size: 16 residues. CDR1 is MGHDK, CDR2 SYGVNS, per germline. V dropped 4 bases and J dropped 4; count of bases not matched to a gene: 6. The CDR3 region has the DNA TGTGCCAGCAGTGCCAGCGGGGGGGTTTCCACCGGGGAGCTGTTTTTT. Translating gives CASSASGGVSTGELFF.

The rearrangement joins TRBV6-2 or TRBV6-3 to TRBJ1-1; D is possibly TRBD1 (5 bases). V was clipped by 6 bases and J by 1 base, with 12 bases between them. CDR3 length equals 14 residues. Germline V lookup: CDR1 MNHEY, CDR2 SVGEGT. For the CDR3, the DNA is TGTGCCAGCAGGTCCCAGGGAGCGAACACTGAAGCTTTCTTT. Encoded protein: CASRSQGANTEAFF.

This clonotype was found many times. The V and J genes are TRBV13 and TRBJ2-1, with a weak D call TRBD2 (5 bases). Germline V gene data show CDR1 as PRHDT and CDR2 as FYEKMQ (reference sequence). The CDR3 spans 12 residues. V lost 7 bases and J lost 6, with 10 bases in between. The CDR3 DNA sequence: TGTGCCAGCATTGGACTGCGCAATGAGCAGTTCTTC. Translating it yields CASIGLRNEQFF.

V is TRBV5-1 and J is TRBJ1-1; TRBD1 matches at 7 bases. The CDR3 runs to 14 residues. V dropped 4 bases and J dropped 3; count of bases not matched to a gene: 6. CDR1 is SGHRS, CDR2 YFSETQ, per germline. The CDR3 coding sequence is TGCGCCAGCAGCCGGGACAGCGGATACACTGAAGCTTTCTTT. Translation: CASSRDSGYTEAFF.